The clone carrying this T cell receptor (beta chain) was counted ten times or more. The sample belongs to a study of T cells in Graves' hyperthyroidism and ophthalmopathy. The CDR3 has 14 residues. Germline trimming cut 4 bases from V and 2 bases from J; bases unmatched to any gene: 4. Germline V CDR1 and CDR2: LNHDA, SQIVND (reference sequence). TCR beta CDR3 region amplification was performed from RNA transcripts. A set of HTBI primers served as the primers for a first-round RT-PCR of the TCR CDR3. TCRdb reprocessed the multiplex PCR reads via MiXCR and lists one record per CDR3 protein. In the table there are roughly 740,000 distinct CDR3 sequences, 15% to 20% of which are singletons.

This chain connects TRBV19 to TRBJ2-7; TRBD2 matches 8 bases. The clonotype was recovered from a man in his late teens or twenties with Graves' hyperthyroidism. Sequencing input: blood. The CDR3 region has the DNA TGTGCCAGTAGTACTGCTAGCGGGCCCTACGAGCAGTACTTC. It codes for CASSTASGPYEQYF.